This TCR beta chain was sequenced for a study of cytomegalovirus exposure and HLA in healthy donors. Regarding this clone: Its matching antigen is unknown.

General study findings and limits: Cytomegalovirus association was listed for roughly 160 TCR beta chains. Analyses of presence and absence presupposed an approximately uniform sequencing depth across donors. V- and J-gene trimming of TCR beta was linked (in a later analysis) to a missense DCLRE1C variant.

With 60 Vbeta and 13 Jbeta primers, the PCR was carried out. How the authors handled the data: An analysis that came later counted around 80 million unique TCR beta chains, roughly 11 million shared. Sequencing used immunoSEQ multiplex PCR; TCRdb keeps in-frame clones, though not all of them. That table is the source of V, J and clone size, and D and trimming were worked out from the DNA. Of around 190,000 clones listed, approximately 80% are singletons. The ends lost 4 bases at V and 8 bases at J; junction bases unmatched: 13. Germline lookup yields CDR1 SGHDT and CDR2 YYEEEE. This CDR3 is 16 amino acids long.

The specimen was PBMCs. The V and J genes are TRBV5-6 and TRBJ2-1, with 9 positions matching TRBD1. The clonotype was recovered from a woman aged 45-65 years in good health and CMV-seronegative. CDR3 bases: TGTGCCAGCAGCACCTTACAGGGGGCAGGTTTCGATGAGCAGTTCTTC. This encodes CASSTLQGAGFDEQFF.